The sequence of this T cell receptor (beta chain) was determined in a study of blood T cell repertoires in COVID-19. Under the authors' procedure: Amplified reference gene primers provided the basis for estimating nucleated cell counts. TCRdb's table, derived via immunoSEQ multiplex PCR, lists solely in-frame clones and lacks some. V and J calls and clone size are given by that table; D and trimming were obtained from the DNA. This table has roughly 170,000 clones, less than 85% appearing once. The sequencing sample was made of PBMCs or T cells enriched from blood (not recorded which). The source is a man between 60 and 70 years old who had recovered from COVID-19.

Here the CDR3 reads CASSIRTANTEAFF. The DNA for the CDR3 is TGTGCCAGTAGTATTCGGACAGCCAACACTGAAGCTTTCTTT. The chain employs TRBV19 and TRBJ1-1, with a possible D match to TRBD1 (6 bases). Germline V gene data show CDR1 as LNHDA and CDR2 as SQIVND (reference sequence). The CDR3 totals 14 residues. Trimming cost V 3 bases and J 2 bases, with 10 bases left between them.